This passage covers 19 T cell receptor beta chains from one sample sequenced in a study of cytomegalovirus exposure and HLA in healthy donors (dated by TCRdb to about 2017). Library prep was done by the immunoSEQ multiplex PCR assay. The multiplex PCR relied on a mix of 60 forward primers for TCR Vbeta segments and 13 reverse primers for TCR Jbeta segments. The table was pulled from immuneACCESS by TCRdb, which kept in-frame rearrangements only. Such tables lose some clones; where checked, under half of the loss comes from unresolved V genes, and the rest has no known cause. This sample's table has entries for approximately 120,000 clones. Of the sample, roughly 2.7% is held by the ten largest clones. Sequencing was performed on PBMCs. The receptor source for this set is a man aged 25-45 years in good health and CMV-seronegative.

V gene TRBV29-1 combines with J gene TRBJ2-5, with D perhaps TRBD1 (6 bases). The CDR3 is made up of 12 amino acids. From germline, CDR1 is SQVTM and CDR2 ANQGSEA. The ends were cut back, 1 base at V and 11 bases at J, with 14 bases in the middle. CDR3 in amino acids: CSVEVEGRGQYF. The CDR3 DNA sequence: TGCAGCGTTGAAGTAGAGGGAAGGGGGCAGTACTTC.

The chain recombines TRBV5-1 with TRBJ1-3; 8 bases map to TRBD1. The germline gives CDR1 SGHRS, CDR2 YFSETQ. Losses at the gene ends were 4 bases for V and 4 bases for J; bases not matched to a gene: 10. The CDR3 runs 16 residues. This CDR3 reads CASSPRVTGAGNTIYF. The CDR3 nucleotides are TGCGCCAGCAGCCCGCGCGTGACAGGGGCCGGAAACACCATATATTTT.

The V call is TRBV11-3, the J call TRBJ1-1; 9 nucleotides align to TRBD1. The length of the CDR3 is 15 residues. The germline gives CDR1 SGHNT, CDR2 YENEEA. V was pared by 5 bases and J by 1 base, with 5 bases of the junction left unmatched. CDR3 coding DNA: TGTGCCAGCAGCCGACAGGGGGGTGAGAACACTGAAGCTTTCTTT. It yields the protein CASSRQGGENTEAFF.

The CDR3 region has the DNA TGTGCCAGCAGCTTATTCGGGGGAGGAAGGAATAATTCACCCCTCCACTTT. This gives the protein CASSLFGGGRNNSPLHF. The chain uses TRBV7-8 and TRBJ1-6; perhaps TRBD1 as D (5 bases). The CDR3 spans 17 residues. V was clipped by 2 bases and J by 5 bases, with 16 bases between them. From germline, CDR1 is SGHVS and CDR2 FQNEAQ.

In nucleotides, the CDR3 is TGCGCCAGCAGCTTGGAGGACAGGGACGAGCAGTACTTC. Protein: CASSLEDRDEQYF. V gene TRBV5-1 combines with J gene TRBJ2-5, with TRBD1 matching 8 bases. The J call may be mistaken, given a closer DNA end match to TRBJ2-7. The CDR3 totals 13 residues. The germline V gene has CDR1 SGHRS and CDR2 YFSETQ.

Details on this clone: Other DNA sequences within the sample encode an identical CDR3. The V gene is TRBV18, the J gene TRBJ1-5; 9 nucleotides match TRBD1. CDR3 length: 14 amino acids. Germline trimming cut 3 bases from V and 7 bases from J; bases unmatched to any gene: 4. The germline V gene has CDR1 KGHSH and CDR2 LQKENI. The CDR3 bases are TGTGCCAGCTCACCCGGGACAGGGAACCAGCCCCAGCATTTT. This gives the protein CASSPGTGNQPQHF.

The rearrangement joins TRBV7-9 to TRBJ1-2; TRBD1 agrees at 10 bases. V gave up 3 bases and J gave up 8 bases; unmatched junction bases: 3. Germline loops: CDR1 SEHNR, CDR2 FQNEAQ (reference sequence). This CDR3 is built from 13 residues. The CDR3 region is CASSFDRGQGYTF. CDR3 sequence (DNA): TGTGCCAGCAGCTTCGACAGGGGGCAAGGCTACACCTTC.

This chain uses TRBV6-1 with TRBJ2-7, with TRBD1 as a possible D gene (6 bases). The germline V gene has CDR1 MNHNS and CDR2 SASEGT. The V end was cut by 5 bases, the J end by 0 bases, with 11 bases between. This CDR3 spans 14 amino acids. The CDR3 loop is CASSSWTASYEQYF. CDR3 in DNA: TGTGCCAGCAGTTCCTGGACAGCCTCCTACGAGCAGTACTTC.

This rearrangement joins TRBV7-2 to TRBJ2-1, with D possibly being TRBD1 (5 bases). Germline CDR1 is SGHTA and CDR2 is FQGNSA. CDR3 length: 15 residues. V gave up 2 bases and J gave up 8 bases, with 16 bases separating them. CDR3 coding DNA: TGTGCCAGCAGCTTATCAGGGCAGGAAGGGGATGAGCAGTTCTTC. Amino acids: CASSLSGQEGDEQFF.

This rearrangement joins TRBV27 to TRBJ1-5; D is ambiguous. CDR3 size: 15 residues. Germline CDR1 reads MNHEY; CDR2 reads SMNVEV (reference sequence). V was cut by 5 bases and J by 0 bases, with 11 bases left in between. CDR3 bases: TGTGCCAGCAGTGGAGTGAGAAATAGCAATCAGCCCCAGCATTTT. Translated: CASSGVRNSNQPQHF.

The rearrangement links TRBV4-1 to TRBJ1-4; 10 bases align to TRBD1. V trimming: 3 bases; J trimming: 10 bases; junction bases outside the gene matches: 5. There are 14 residues in the CDR3. CDR1 MGHRA and CDR2 YSYEKL come from the germline V gene. CDR3 loop: CASSQTGGIGKLFF. CDR3 nucleotides: TGCGCCAGCAGCCAGACAGGGGGCATAGGAAAACTGTTTTTT.

J is TRBJ2-3 and V is TRBV6-5, with 10 bases matching TRBD1. The CDR3 loop spans 15 amino acids. Germline assignment: CDR1 MNHEY and CDR2 SVGAGI. Trimming removed 4 bases from V and 1 base from J; junction bases left unmatched: 2. CDR3 nucleotides: TGTGCCAGCAGTTGGGGGACAGGGGGCACAGATACGCAGTATTTT. As protein: CASSWGTGGTDTQYF.

This chain uses TRBV30 with TRBJ1-4, with a possible D match to TRBD1 (5 bases). Trimming removed 7 bases at V and 4 bases at J, with 16 bases between. The CDR3 is made up of 14 amino acids. Germline CDR1 GTSNPN, CDR2 SVGIG (reference sequence). The CDR3 region is CAFTVDSYNEKLFF. The DNA of the CDR3 is TGTGCCTTCACCGTTGACAGCTATAATGAAAAACTGTTTTTT.

J is TRBJ2-7 and V is TRBV5-6; 9 bases fit TRBD2. The CDR3 runs 13 residues. CDR1 and CDR2 (germline): SGHDT, YYEEEE. Trimming removed 5 bases from V and 2 bases from J; junction bases left unmatched: 2. CDR3: CASRRLAAYEQYF. CDR3 nucleotide sequence: TGTGCCAGCAGGAGACTAGCGGCCTACGAGCAGTACTTC.

On this clone: Other nucleotide sequences in the sample specify the same CDR3. The J gene is TRBJ2-6, the V gene TRBV7-3, with no clear D. Germline CDR1 reads SGHTA; CDR2 reads FQGTGA. Trimming cost V 5 bases and J 0 bases, with 5 bases left between them. The CDR3 is 14 amino acids. The CDR3 region has the DNA TGTGCCAGCAGCCCCAGCTCTGGGGCCAACGTCCTGACTTTC. Its translation: CASSPSSGANVLTF.

CDR3 protein: CASSLLSGRAGDTQYF. CDR3 bases: TGTGCCAGCTCACTCCTAAGCGGGAGGGCCGGCGATACGCAGTATTTT. The rearrangement uses TRBV18 and TRBJ2-3, with 10 nucleotides matching TRBD2. Germline CDR1 is KGHSH and CDR2 is LQKENI. The CDR3 extends over 16 amino acids. With V trimmed by 4 bases and J by 6 bases, 10 bases remained unmatched.

This chain uses TRBV19 with TRBJ1-5; 8 bases are a match to TRBD1. Germline-derived CDR1 and CDR2 are LNHDA and SQIVND (reference sequence). With V trimmed by 5 bases and J by 0 bases, 18 bases remained unmatched. This CDR3 has 20 residues. In DNA form, the CDR3 reads TGTGCCAGTAGTCCCACTATACCGGGACAGGCATCTTATAGCAATCAGCCCCAGCATTTT. It translates to CASSPTIPGQASYSNQPQHF. Looking up the rest from reference TRBV19 and TRBJ1-5 gives the full variable domain: DGGITQSPKYLFRKEGQNVTLSCEQNLNHDAMYWYRQDPGQGLRLIYYSQIVNDFQKGDIAEGYSVSREKKESFPLTVTSAQKNPTAFYLCASSPTIPGQASYSNQPQHFGDGTRLSIL.

The chain joins TRBV28 to TRBJ2-7, with D possibly matching TRBD2 (6 bases). There are 14 residues in the CDR3. The V end was cut by 5 bases, the J end by 7 bases, with 18 bases between. From germline, CDR1 is MDHEN and CDR2 SYDVKM. CDR3 loop: CASSLPGDRVEQYF. The CDR3 DNA sequence: TGTGCCAGCAGTCTCCCGGGGGACCGGGTTGAGCAGTACTTC.

J is TRBJ1-1 and V is TRBV30; TRBD1 aligns across 7 bases. Germline-derived CDR1 and CDR2 are GTSNPN and SVGIG (reference sequence). The ends lost 2 bases at V and 3 bases at J; junction bases unmatched: 6. The CDR3 runs to 14 residues. DNA for the CDR3: TGTGCCTGGAGTTATACAGGGGCTTACACTGAAGCTTTCTTT. It codes for CAWSYTGAYTEAFF. Full variable domain (remainder filled in from reference TRBV30 and TRBJ1-1): SQTIHQWPATLVQPVGSPLSLECTVEGTSNPNLYWYRQAAGRGLQLLFYSVGIGQISSEVPQNLSASRPQDRQFILSSKKLLLSDSGFYLCAWSYTGAYTEAFFGQGTRLTVV.